One and the same sample provided the 2 T cell receptor beta chains below, sequenced in a study of blood T cells in healthy people across ages. Then a second PCR, running roughly 7 to 11 cycles, was carried out with a sample-barcoded 5' primer and a J-beta primer mix. A single record per CDR3 protein comes from TCRdb applying MiXCR to the 5' RACE reads. Of 1,500,000 or so distinct CDR3 sequences in the sample, almost 60% were seen once. The sample consisted of blood. Source of these receptors: a man younger than 35 in good health.

J is TRBJ1-5 and V is TRBV9, with D uncertain. The germline gives CDR1 SGDLS, CDR2 YYNGEE. Trimming stripped 0 bases from V and 7 bases from J, with 14 bases between. The CDR3 is made up of 15 amino acids. In nucleotides, the CDR3 is TGTGCCAGCAGCGTAGACGGAGACGATACACAGCCCCAGCATTTT. Amino acid sequence: CASSVDGDDTQPQHF.

CDR3 amino acids: CSARKGQGRDTQYF. CDR3 DNA: TGCAGTGCTAGAAAGGGACAGGGGAGAGATACGCAGTATTTT. The rearrangement links TRBV20-1 to TRBJ2-3, with 10 bases fitting TRBD1. Per the germline V gene, CDR1 is DFQATT and CDR2 is SNEGSKA (reference sequence). The junction had 4 bases not matched to a gene; V was cut back by 2 bases and J by 5 bases. CDR3 length: 14 amino acids.